The clone carrying this TCR beta chain was counted once. Its antigen is not known. The data stem from a study of shared clonotypes between healthy human individuals. Only in-frame clones appear in the TCRdb table, and some are missing; sequencing was by immunoSEQ multiplex PCR. This table has more than 400,000 clones, 70% to 80% appearing once. The CDR3 consists of 11 residues. The germline V gene has CDR1 MNHNS and CDR2 SASEGT. V dropped 6 bases and J dropped 3 bases, with 6 bases sitting between them. Regarding the study as a whole: A small donor pool kept down the genetic and exposure-history diversity that was represented. Only blood was sampled, and tissue TCR repertoires likely differ from blood ones.

Within Nashville, Tennessee resided all donors, each a Caucasian adult. When samples were unsorted, 85 million to 95 million PBMCs were used for genomic DNA. The chain has TRBV6-1 and TRBJ2-7; D is possibly TRBD1 (5 bases). Sequencing was performed on PBMCs. The source is a woman between 40 and 50 years old in good health. Some clones in this sample may be carry-over from other donors' samples. The CDR3 sequence is CASRGLYEQYF. DNA for the CDR3: TGTGCCAGCAGGGGGCTCTACGAGCAGTACTTC.